This passage covers 9 T cell receptor beta chains from one sample sequenced in a study of shared clonotypes between healthy human individuals. Profiled with immunoSEQ multiplex PCR; TCRdb holds only in-frame clones, not every one. Of 2.5 million or so clones in the sample, 90% to 95% were seen once. The material sequenced was naive CD4+ T cells sorted from blood. Subset indicated: CD45RA+ positively selected. These receptors were collected from a young man in good health.

The chain employs TRBV28 and TRBJ2-4; 7 bases fit TRBD1. The CDR3 sequence is 13 residues long. The V segment lost 6 bases and the J segment 6 bases; nucleotides outside the gene matches: 5. Germline V gives CDR1 MDHEN, CDR2 SYDVKM. The CDR3 bases are TGTGCCAGCAGCCGACAGGGCCCAAACATTCAGTACTTC. Protein: CASSRQGPNIQYF.

V and J are TRBV18 and TRBJ2-1; TRBD2 agrees at 16 bases. V shed 1 base, J shed 9 bases, and the junction held 3 bases outside the gene matches. CDR1 KGHSH and CDR2 LQKENI come from the germline V gene. The CDR3 runs to 16 residues. The CDR3 sequence is CASSPLGLAGGAEQFF. The DNA of the CDR3 is TGTGCCAGCTCACCACTGGGACTAGCGGGAGGGGCTGAGCAGTTCTTC.

This rearrangement joins TRBV6-6 to TRBJ2-7; the D is unclear. The CDR3 sequence is 15 residues long. V gave up 2 bases and J gave up 5 bases, with 16 bases separating them. Germline values: CDR1 MNHNY, CDR2 SVGAGI (reference sequence). CDR3 sequence: CASSYLQGLSDEQYF. CDR3 nucleotide sequence: TGTGCCAGCAGTTACCTTCAAGGGCTTTCGGACGAGCAGTACTTC.

The rearrangement joins TRBV7-9 to TRBJ1-5; D remains unclear. The CDR3 runs to 13 residues. Per germline, CDR1 SEHNR and CDR2 FQNEAQ (reference sequence). V lost 5 bases, J lost 0 bases, and 5 bases lay in between. The CDR3 bases are TGTGCCAGCAGCCATTATAGCAATCAGCCCCAGCATTTT. Protein: CASSHYSNQPQHF. Looking up the rest from reference TRBV7-9 and TRBJ1-5 gives the full variable domain: DTGVSQNPRHKITKRGQNVTFRCDPISEHNRLYWYRQTLGQGPEFLTYFQNEAQLEKSRLLSDRFSAERPKGSFSTLEIQRTEQGDSAMYLCASSHYSNQPQHFGDGTRLSIL.

This clone was detected only a few times. The chain recombines TRBV4-1 with TRBJ1-5; maybe TRBD1 (6 bases). The CDR3 length is 15 residues. Trimming shortened V by 1 base and J by 6 bases, and 13 bases separated the two germline ends. Germline lookup yields CDR1 MGHRA and CDR2 YSYEKL. The CDR3 sequence: CASSQGQGRGQPQHF. The CDR3 DNA follows: TGCGCCAGCAGCCAAGGGCAGGGGCGAGGTCAGCCCCAGCATTTT.

The chain has TRBV2 and TRBJ2-3; 7 positions agree with TRBD2. The ends lost 7 bases at V and 3 bases at J; junction bases unmatched: 10. The germline V gene encodes CDR1 SNHLY and CDR2 FYNNEI. CDR3 length: 15 residues. The CDR3 region has the DNA TGTGCCAGCACCCGAGGGGCTAGCGGTACAGATACGCAGTATTTT. This sequence encodes CASTRGASGTDTQYF.

The rearrangement links TRBV11-2 to TRBJ2-1; possible D gene TRBD1, 5 bases. Germline V gene sequence: CDR1 SGHAT, CDR2 FQNNGV. CDR3 length equals 12 residues. Trimming stripped 1 base from V and 13 bases from J, with 11 bases between. The CDR3 loop reads CASSLAGLEQFF. CDR3 DNA: TGTGCCAGCAGCTTAGCAGGGTTGGAACAGTTCTTC.

The rearrangement uses TRBV29-1 and TRBJ2-5, with D tentatively TRBD1 or TRBD2 (5 bases each). From germline, CDR1 is SQVTM and CDR2 ANQGSEA. The V gene lost 3 bases and the J gene lost 5 bases, with 10 bases spanning the gap. This CDR3 has 12 amino acids. The CDR3, as DNA: TGCAGCGTTGATCTGGGGACGGAGACCCAGTACTTC. It encodes CSVDLGTETQYF.

Of note for this clone: Other DNA variants within this sample encode the same CDR3. J is TRBJ2-3 and V is TRBV5-1; D remains ambiguous. With 2 bases removed from V and 4 bases from J, the gap between germline ends came to 14 bases. Germline V gene data show CDR1 as SGHRS and CDR2 as YFSETQ. The CDR3 is made up of 15 amino acids. DNA of the CDR3: TGCGCCAGCAGCTTCGGTTCCGGAGTGGCAGATACGCAGTATTTT. Protein: CASSFGSGVADTQYF.